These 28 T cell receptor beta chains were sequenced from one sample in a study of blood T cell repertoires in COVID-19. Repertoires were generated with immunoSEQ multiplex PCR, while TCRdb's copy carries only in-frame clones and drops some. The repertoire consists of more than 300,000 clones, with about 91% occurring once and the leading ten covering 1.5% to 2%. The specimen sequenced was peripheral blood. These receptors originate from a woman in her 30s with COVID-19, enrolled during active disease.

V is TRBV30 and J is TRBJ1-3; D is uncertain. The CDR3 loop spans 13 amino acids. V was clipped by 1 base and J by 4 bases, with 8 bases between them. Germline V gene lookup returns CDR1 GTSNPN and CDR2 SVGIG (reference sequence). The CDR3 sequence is CAWSGSSGNTIYF. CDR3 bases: TGTGCCTGGAGTGGCAGTTCAGGAAACACCATATATTTT.

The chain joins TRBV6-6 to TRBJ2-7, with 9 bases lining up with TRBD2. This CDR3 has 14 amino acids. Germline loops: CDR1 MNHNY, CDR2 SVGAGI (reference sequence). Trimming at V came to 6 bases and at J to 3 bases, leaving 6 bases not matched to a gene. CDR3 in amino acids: CASRPASGVYEQYV. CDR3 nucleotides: TGTGCCAGCAGGCCGGCTAGCGGGGTCTACGAGCAGTACGTC.

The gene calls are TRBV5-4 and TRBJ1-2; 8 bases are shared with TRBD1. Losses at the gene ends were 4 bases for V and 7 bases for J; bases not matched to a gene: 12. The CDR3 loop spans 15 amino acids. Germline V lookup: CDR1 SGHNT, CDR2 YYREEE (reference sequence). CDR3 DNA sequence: TGTGCCAGCAGCCCGCGTACGACAGGGGTCTTTGGCTACACCTTC. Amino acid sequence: CASSPRTTGVFGYTF.

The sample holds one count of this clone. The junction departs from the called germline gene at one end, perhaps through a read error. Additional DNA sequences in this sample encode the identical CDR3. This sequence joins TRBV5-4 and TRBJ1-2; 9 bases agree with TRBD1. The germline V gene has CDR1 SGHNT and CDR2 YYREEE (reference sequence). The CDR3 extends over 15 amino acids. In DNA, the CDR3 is TGCGCCAGCAGCTGGACAGGGGCCAAGGGGAGTAGCTACACCTTC. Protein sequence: CASSWTGAKGSSYTF. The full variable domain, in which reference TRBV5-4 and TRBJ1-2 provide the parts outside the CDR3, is ETGVTQSPTHLIKTRGQQVTLRCSSQSGHNTVSWYQQALGQGPQFIFQYYREEENGRGNFPPRFSGLQFPNYSSELNVNALELDDSALYLCASSWTGAKGSSYTFGSGTRLTVV.

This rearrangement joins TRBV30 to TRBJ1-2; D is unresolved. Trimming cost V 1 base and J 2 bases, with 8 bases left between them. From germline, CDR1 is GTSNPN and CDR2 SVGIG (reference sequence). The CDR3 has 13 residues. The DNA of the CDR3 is TGTGCCTGGAGTGAACAGAGAAACTATGGCTACACCTTC. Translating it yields CAWSEQRNYGYTF.

The CDR3 region is CASSLPPYGGLRTDTQYF. The CDR3 nucleotides read TGTGCCAGCAGCCTCCCACCCTACGGGGGGCTTCGCACAGATACGCAGTATTTT. The chain has TRBV7-2 and TRBJ2-3; weak D call: TRBD2 (7 bases). The V end was cut by 5 bases, the J end by 1 base, with 22 bases between. The germline V gene has CDR1 SGHTA and CDR2 FQGNSA. The CDR3 is 18 residues long.

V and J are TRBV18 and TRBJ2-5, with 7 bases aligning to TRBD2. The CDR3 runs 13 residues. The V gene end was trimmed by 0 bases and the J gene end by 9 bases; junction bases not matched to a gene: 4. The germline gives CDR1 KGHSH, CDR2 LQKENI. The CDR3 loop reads CASSPPSGRAQYF. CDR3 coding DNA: TGTGCCAGCTCACCACCTTCAGGGAGGGCCCAGTACTTC.

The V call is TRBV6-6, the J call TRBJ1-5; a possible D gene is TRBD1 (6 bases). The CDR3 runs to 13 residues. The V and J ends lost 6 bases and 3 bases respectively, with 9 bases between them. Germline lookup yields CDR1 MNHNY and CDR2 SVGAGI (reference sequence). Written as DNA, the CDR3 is TGTGCCAGCAGCCGGACAGCCAATCAGCCCCAGCATTTT. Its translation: CASSRTANQPQHF.

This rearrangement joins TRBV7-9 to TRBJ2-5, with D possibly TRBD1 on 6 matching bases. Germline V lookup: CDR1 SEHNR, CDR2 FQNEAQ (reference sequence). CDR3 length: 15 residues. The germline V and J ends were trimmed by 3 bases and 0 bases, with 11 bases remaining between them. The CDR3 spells CASSLSTGYQETQYF. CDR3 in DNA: TGTGCCAGCAGCTTGTCCACAGGGTACCAAGAGACCCAGTACTTC.

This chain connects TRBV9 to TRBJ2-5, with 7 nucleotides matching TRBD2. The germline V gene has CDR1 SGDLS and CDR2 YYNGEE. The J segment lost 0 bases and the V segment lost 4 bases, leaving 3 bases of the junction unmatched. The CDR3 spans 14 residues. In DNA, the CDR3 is TGTGCCAGCAGCATCAGCGGGGACCAAGAGACCCAGTACTTC. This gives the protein CASSISGDQETQYF.

CDR3 region: CAISEYARAVSPLHF. The DNA of the CDR3 is TGTGCCATCAGTGAGTACGCCAGGGCGGTTTCACCCCTCCACTTT. The chain combines TRBV10-3 with TRBJ1-6, with D possibly matching TRBD1 (5 bases). Trimming took off 1 base at V and 9 bases at J, with 13 bases between the two ends. Germline V gene data show CDR1 as ENHRY and CDR2 as SYGVKD. There are 15 residues in the CDR3.

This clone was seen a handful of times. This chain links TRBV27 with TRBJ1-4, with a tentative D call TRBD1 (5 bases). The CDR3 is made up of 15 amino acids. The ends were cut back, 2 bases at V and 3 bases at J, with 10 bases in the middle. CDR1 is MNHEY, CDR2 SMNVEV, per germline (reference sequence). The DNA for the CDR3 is TGTGCCAGCAGTTTACGGGGGAGGGCTAATGAAAAACTGTTTTTT. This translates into CASSLRGRANEKLFF.

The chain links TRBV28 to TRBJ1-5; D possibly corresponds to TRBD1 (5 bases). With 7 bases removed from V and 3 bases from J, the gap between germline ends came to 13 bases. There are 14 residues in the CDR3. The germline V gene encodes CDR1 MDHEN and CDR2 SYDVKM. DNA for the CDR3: TGTGCCAGCAACTTGGACACTCACAATCAGCCCCAGCATTTT. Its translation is CASNLDTHNQPQHF.

The CDR3 spells CASSELWRGAFF. The CDR3 DNA is TGTGCCAGCAGTGAACTCTGGAGAGGAGCTTTCTTT. This chain joins TRBV6-1 and TRBJ1-1; D unresolved. CDR1 is MNHNS and CDR2 is SASEGT in the germline V gene. The V end lost 2 bases, the J end lost 10 bases, and 11 bases lay between the germline ends. This CDR3 region has 12 residues.

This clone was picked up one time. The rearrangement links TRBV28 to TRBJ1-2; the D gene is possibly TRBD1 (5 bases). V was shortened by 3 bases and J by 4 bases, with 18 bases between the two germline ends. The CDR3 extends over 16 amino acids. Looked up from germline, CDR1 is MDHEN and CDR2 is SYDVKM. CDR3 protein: CASSLRDGLGTYGYTF. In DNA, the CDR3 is TGTGCCAGCAGTTTGCGGGACGGATTGGGTACCTATGGCTACACCTTC.

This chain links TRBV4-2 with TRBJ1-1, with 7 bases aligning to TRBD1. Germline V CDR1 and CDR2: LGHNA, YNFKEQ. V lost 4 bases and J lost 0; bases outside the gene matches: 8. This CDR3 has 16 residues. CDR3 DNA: TGTGCCAGCAGCCCAACAGGGGCAAACATGAACACTGAAGCTTTCTTT. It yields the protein CASSPTGANMNTEAFF.

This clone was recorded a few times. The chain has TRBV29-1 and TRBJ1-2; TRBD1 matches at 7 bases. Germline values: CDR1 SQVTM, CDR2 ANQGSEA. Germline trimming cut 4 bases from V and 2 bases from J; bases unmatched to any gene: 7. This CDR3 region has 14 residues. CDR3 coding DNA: TGCAGCGTTGCACTGGACAGGAACAACTATGGCTACACCTTC. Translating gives CSVALDRNNYGYTF.

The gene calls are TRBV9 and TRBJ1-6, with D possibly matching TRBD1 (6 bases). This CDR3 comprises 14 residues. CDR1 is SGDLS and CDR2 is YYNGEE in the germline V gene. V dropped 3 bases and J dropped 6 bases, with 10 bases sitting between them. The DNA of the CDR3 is TGTGCCAGCAGCGGGCAGGGGACTAATTCACCCCTCCACTTT. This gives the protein CASSGQGTNSPLHF. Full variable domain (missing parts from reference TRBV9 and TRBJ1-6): DSGVTQTPKHLITATGQRVTLRCSPRSGDLSVYWYQQSLDQGLQFLIQYYNGEERAKGNILERFSAQQFPDLHSELNLSSLELGDSALYFCASSGQGTNSPLHFGNGTRLTVT.

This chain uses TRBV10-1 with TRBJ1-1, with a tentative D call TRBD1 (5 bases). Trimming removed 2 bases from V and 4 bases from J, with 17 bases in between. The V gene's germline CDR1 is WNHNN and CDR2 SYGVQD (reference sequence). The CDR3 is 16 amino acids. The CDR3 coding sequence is TGCGCCAGCAGTGAGGGTGCAGGGAGGCGCGGCACTGAAGCTTTCTTT. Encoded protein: CASSEGAGRRGTEAFF.

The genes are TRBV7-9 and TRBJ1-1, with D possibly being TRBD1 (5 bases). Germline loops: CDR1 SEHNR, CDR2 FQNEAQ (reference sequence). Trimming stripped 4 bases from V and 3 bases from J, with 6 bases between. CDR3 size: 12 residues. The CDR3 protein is CASSSGYTEAFF. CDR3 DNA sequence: TGTGCCAGCAGCTCAGGGTACACTGAAGCTTTCTTT. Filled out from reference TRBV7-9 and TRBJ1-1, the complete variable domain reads DTGVSQNPRHKITKRGQNVTFRCDPISEHNRLYWYRQTLGQGPEFLTYFQNEAQLEKSRLLSDRFSAERPKGSFSTLEIQRTEQGDSAMYLCASSSGYTEAFFGQGTRLTVV.

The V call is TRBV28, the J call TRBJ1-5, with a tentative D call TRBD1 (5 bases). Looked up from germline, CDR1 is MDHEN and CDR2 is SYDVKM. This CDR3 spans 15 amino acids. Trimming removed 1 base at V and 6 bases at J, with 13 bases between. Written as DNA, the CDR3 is TGTGCCAGCAGTTTATCGGCAGGGTTTGGTCAGCCCCAGCATTTT. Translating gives CASSLSAGFGQPQHF.

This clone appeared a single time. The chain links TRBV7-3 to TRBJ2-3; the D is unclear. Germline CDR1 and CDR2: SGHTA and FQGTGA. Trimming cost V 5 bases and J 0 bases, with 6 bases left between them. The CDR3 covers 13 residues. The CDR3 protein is CASSPLSTDTQYF. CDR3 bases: TGTGCCAGCAGCCCACTTAGCACAGATACGCAGTATTTT. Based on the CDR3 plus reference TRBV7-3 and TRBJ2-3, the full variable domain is GAGVSQTPSNKVTEKGKYVELRCDPISGHTALYWYRQSLGQGPEFLIYFQGTGAADDSGLPNDRFFAVRPEGSVSTLKIQRTERGDSAVYLCASSPLSTDTQYFGPGTRLTVL.

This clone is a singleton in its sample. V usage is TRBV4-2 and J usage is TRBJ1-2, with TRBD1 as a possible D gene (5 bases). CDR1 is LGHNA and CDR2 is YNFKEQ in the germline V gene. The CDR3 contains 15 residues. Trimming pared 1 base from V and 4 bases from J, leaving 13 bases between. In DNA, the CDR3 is TGTGCCAGCAGCCAAGGACAGACCTCCGCCTATGGCTACACCTTC. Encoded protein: CASSQGQTSAYGYTF.

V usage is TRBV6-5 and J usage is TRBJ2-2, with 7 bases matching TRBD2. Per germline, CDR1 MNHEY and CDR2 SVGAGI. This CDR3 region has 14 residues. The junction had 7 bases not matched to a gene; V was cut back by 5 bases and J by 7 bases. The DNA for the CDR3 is TGTGCCAGCAGTCTCGGACTAGAGGGCGGGGAGCTGTTTTTT. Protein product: CASSLGLEGGELFF.

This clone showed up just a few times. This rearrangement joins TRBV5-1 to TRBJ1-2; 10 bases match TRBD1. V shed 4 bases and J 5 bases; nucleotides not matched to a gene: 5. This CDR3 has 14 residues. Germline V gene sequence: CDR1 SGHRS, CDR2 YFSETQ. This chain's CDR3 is CASSPRTGGYGYTF. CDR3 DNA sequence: TGCGCCAGCAGCCCCAGGACAGGGGGTTATGGCTACACCTTC.

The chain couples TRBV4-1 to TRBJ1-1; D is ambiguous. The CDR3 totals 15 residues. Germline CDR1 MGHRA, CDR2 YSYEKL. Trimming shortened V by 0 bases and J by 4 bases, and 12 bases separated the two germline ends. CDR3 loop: CASSQENRRGTEAFF. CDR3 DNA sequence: TGCGCCAGCAGCCAAGAAAACAGACGGGGCACTGAAGCTTTCTTT.

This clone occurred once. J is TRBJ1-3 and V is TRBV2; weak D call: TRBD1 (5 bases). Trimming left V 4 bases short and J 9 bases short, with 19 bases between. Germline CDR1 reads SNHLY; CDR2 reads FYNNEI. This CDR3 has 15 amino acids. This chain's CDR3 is CASSGLGVGGSTIYF. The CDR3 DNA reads TGTGCCAGCAGTGGGTTGGGGGTCGGCGGGAGCACCATATATTTT. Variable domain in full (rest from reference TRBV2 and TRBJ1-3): EPEVTQTPSHQVTQMGQEVILRCVPISNHLYFYWYRQILGQKVEFLVSFYNNEISEKSEIFDDQFSVERPDGSNFTLKIRSTKLEDSAMYFCASSGLGVGGSTIYFGEGSWLTVV.

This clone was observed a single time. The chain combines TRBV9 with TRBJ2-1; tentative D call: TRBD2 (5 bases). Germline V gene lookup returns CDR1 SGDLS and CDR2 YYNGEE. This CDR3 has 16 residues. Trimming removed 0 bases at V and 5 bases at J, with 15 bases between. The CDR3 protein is CASSVEAWTGNNEQFF. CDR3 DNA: TGTGCCAGCAGCGTAGAGGCTTGGACTGGGAACAATGAGCAGTTCTTC.